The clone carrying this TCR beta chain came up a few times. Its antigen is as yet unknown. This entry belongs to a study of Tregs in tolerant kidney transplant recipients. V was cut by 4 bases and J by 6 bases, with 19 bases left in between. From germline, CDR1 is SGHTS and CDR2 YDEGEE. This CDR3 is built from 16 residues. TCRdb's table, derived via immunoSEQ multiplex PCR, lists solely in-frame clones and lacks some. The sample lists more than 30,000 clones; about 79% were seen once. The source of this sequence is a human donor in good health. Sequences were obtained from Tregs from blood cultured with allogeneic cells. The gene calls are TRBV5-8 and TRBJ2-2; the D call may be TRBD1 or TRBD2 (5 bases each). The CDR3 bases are TGTGCCAGCAGCCTGGGGGTTTTTGGGGCCGCCGGGGAGCTGTTTTTT. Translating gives CASSLGVFGAAGELFF. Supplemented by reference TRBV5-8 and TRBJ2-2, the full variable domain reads EAGVTQSPTHLIKTRGQQATLRCSPISGHTSVYWYQQALGLGLQFLLWYDEGEERNRGNFPPRFSGRQFPNYSSELNVNALELEDSALYLCASSLGVFGAAGELFFGEGSRLTVL.